Shown below are 11 T cell receptor beta chains from a single sample sequenced in a study of cytomegalovirus exposure and HLA in healthy donors. In the PCR, 60 Vbeta and 13 Jbeta primers were used. TCRdb keeps only in-frame clones here, not all; method: immunoSEQ multiplex PCR. The sample includes 200,000 to 300,000 clones, roughly 84% seen only once; the top ten take 0.2% to 0.25%. The sample comprised PBMCs. These receptor sequences come from a girl aged 2-10 years in good health and CMV-seronegative.

The chain combines TRBV27 with TRBJ2-1; a weak D match, TRBD1 (5 bases). Deletions cut 6 bases from V and 3 bases from J, with 9 bases between. Germline loops: CDR1 MNHEY, CDR2 SMNVEV (reference sequence). The CDR3 is 13 amino acids. The CDR3 sequence is CASRLTVYNEQFF. The DNA of the CDR3 is TGTGCCAGCAGGTTGACAGTCTACAATGAGCAGTTCTTC.

The gene calls are TRBV29-1 and TRBJ1-2; maybe TRBD1 (5 bases). Looked up from germline, CDR1 is SQVTM and CDR2 is ANQGSEA. The CDR3 totals 11 residues. The V and J ends lost 6 bases and 8 bases respectively, with 13 bases between them. The CDR3 DNA is TGCAGCGTCACGGGACTCCAGGGCTACACCTTC. Residues: CSVTGLQGYTF.

This clone has a handful of counts. The chain recombines TRBV7-8 with TRBJ2-1, with 8 bases matching TRBD2. This CDR3 spans 16 amino acids. After removal of 7 bases from V and 2 bases from J, the junction contained 10 bases not matched to a gene. CDR1 and CDR2 (germline): SGHVS, FQNEAQ. The CDR3 nucleotides read TGTGCCAGCACCCAGGGCGCGGGGGGCACCTACAATGAGCAGTTCTTC. Protein: CASTQGAGGTYNEQFF.

This chain joins TRBV7-2 and TRBJ2-1, with 11 bases lining up with TRBD2. The CDR3 totals 16 residues. CDR1 and CDR2 (germline): SGHTA, FQGNSA. The V segment lost 3 bases and the J segment 2 bases; nucleotides outside the gene matches: 3. Written as DNA, the CDR3 is TGTGCCAGCAGCTTCCATAGCGGGAGGGCCTACAATGAGCAGTTCTTC. Amino acid sequence: CASSFHSGRAYNEQFF.

The chain uses TRBV15 and TRBJ2-5, with 9 bases aligning to TRBD1. The germline gives CDR1 LNHNV, CDR2 YYDKDF (reference sequence). Trimming removed 8 bases from V and 5 bases from J; junction bases left unmatched: 9. The CDR3 contains 14 residues. This chain's CDR3 is CATEGTGTRETQYF. The CDR3 DNA sequence: TGTGCCACCGAGGGGACAGGGACCAGGGAGACCCAGTACTTC.

J is TRBJ2-1 and V is TRBV19, with D unclear. CDR1 and CDR2 (germline): LNHDA, SQIVND (reference sequence). This CDR3 is built from 15 residues. V was shortened by 4 bases and J by 0 bases, with 10 bases between the two germline ends. The CDR3: CASSTLISSYNEQFF. CDR3 bases: TGTGCCAGTAGTACCCTTATTAGCTCCTACAATGAGCAGTTCTTC.

In nucleotides, the CDR3 is TGTGCCTGGAGTGTAGACAGGACCTCCTCTGGGGCCAACGTCCTGACTTTC. As protein: CAWSVDRTSSGANVLTF. V and J are TRBV30 and TRBJ2-6; D is perhaps TRBD1 (6 bases). Germline V CDR1 and CDR2: GTSNPN, SVGIG (reference sequence). The CDR3 has 17 amino acids. The V end was cut by 0 bases, the J end by 0 bases, with 12 bases between.

This chain's CDR3 is CASSEYRTNTGELFF. In DNA, the CDR3 is TGTGCCAGCAGTGAATACAGGACGAACACCGGGGAGCTGTTTTTT. The V call is TRBV25-1, the J call TRBJ2-2; D unclear. The CDR3 covers 15 residues. In germline, CDR1 is MGHDK, CDR2 SYGVNS. V was shortened by 0 bases and J by 0 bases, with 5 bases between the two germline ends.

The chain carries TRBV10-3 and TRBJ1-6; tentatively, D is TRBD1 (5 bases). This CDR3 spans 13 amino acids. Trimming stripped 11 bases from V and 9 bases from J, with 17 bases between. Germline CDR1 ENHRY, CDR2 SYGVKD. The CDR3 spells CAAARGEVSPLHF. DNA of the CDR3: TGTGCCGCCGCTCGAGGGGAGGTTTCACCCCTCCACTTT.

The J gene is TRBJ2-7, the V gene TRBV7-2; 8 bases are a match to TRBD2. Germline V CDR1 and CDR2: SGHTA, FQGNSA. V was clipped by 4 bases and J by 3 bases; unmatched bases: 5. The CDR3 sequence is 14 residues long. This CDR3 reads CASSSNSGDYEQYF. The CDR3 nucleotides are TGTGCCAGCAGCTCGAATAGCGGGGACTACGAGCAGTACTTC.

This chain uses TRBV5-6 with TRBJ2-5, with TRBD2 identical over 8 bases. The germline CDR1 and CDR2 sequences are SGHDT and YYEEEE. CDR3 length: 17 residues. With V trimmed by 7 bases and J by 3 bases, 17 bases remained unmatched. The CDR3 DNA reads TGTGCCAGCCTCGAAGTTGGGGGACGGGAGGGTGAAGAGACCCAGTACTTC. This codes for CASLEVGGREGEETQYF.